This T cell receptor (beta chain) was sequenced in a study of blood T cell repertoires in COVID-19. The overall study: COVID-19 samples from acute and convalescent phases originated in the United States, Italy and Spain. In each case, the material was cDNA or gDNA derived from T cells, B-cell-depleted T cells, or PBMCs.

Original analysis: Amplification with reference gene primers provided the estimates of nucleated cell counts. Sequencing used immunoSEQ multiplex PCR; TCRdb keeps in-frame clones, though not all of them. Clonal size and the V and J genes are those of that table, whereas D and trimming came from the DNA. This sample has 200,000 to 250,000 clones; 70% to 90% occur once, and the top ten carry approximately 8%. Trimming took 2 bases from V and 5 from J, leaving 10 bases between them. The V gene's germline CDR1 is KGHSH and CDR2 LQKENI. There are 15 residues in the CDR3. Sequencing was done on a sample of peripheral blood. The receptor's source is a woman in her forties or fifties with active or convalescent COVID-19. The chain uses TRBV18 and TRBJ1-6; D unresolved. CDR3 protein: CASSPKTLDNSPLHF. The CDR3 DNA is TGTGCCAGCTCACCAAAGACACTGGATAATTCACCCCTCCACTTT.